The 22 T cell receptor beta chains presented below share a single source sample, sequenced in a study of shared clonotypes between healthy human individuals. Selected positively for CCR7 and CD45RO-negative, naive CD8 cells excluded terminally differentiated effector memory CD45RA+ cells. Some clones are missing from TCRdb's copy, which holds only in-frame ones; the method was immunoSEQ multiplex PCR. The data contain roughly 590,000 clones, less than 97% of them singletons. What was sequenced was naive CD8+ T cells sorted from blood. These receptors were taken from a woman in her 30s in good health.

This clone came up a few times. The V and J genes are TRBV30 and TRBJ2-7; no firm D call. The CDR3 is 12 residues long. The germline CDR1 and CDR2 sequences are GTSNPN and SVGIG (reference sequence). V dropped 0 bases and J dropped 3 bases, with 6 bases sitting between them. The CDR3 spells CAWSVSNYEQYF. In DNA form, the CDR3 reads TGTGCCTGGAGTGTCTCGAACTACGAGCAGTACTTC.

This rearrangement joins TRBV4-1 to TRBJ2-7; the match to TRBD1 covers 8 bases. The length of the CDR3 is 19 residues. CDR1 and CDR2 (germline): MGHRA, YSYEKL. The ends lost 1 base at V and 0 bases at J; junction bases unmatched: 14. The DNA of the CDR3 is TGCGCCAGCAGCCAAGGCACCCTTCTCCGGACAGGGTCCTCCTACGAGCAGTACTTC. Protein sequence: CASSQGTLLRTGSSYEQYF.

The genes are TRBV27 and TRBJ2-7; TRBD1 matches at 12 bases. The germline gives CDR1 MNHEY, CDR2 SMNVEV (reference sequence). The CDR3 runs 15 residues. V lost 5 bases to trimming and J lost 4 bases; unmatched junction nucleotides: 6. The CDR3 loop reads CASSHGTGGAYEQYF. CDR3 DNA sequence: TGTGCCAGCAGTCACGGGACAGGGGGCGCGTACGAGCAGTACTTC.

The chain links TRBV28 to TRBJ1-1, with TRBD1 matching 10 bases. V was clipped by 7 bases and J by 4 bases; unmatched bases: 9. The CDR3 runs 15 residues. The V gene's germline CDR1 is MDHEN and CDR2 SYDVKM. This CDR3 is CASTGQGEGSTEAFF. The CDR3 DNA reads as TGTGCCAGCACTGGACAGGGGGAGGGGAGCACTGAAGCTTTCTTT.

The chain is built from TRBV7-6 and TRBJ2-7, with D possibly matching TRBD2 (5 bases). The CDR3 loop spans 15 amino acids. V gave up 1 base and J gave up 6 bases, with 16 bases separating them. The germline CDR1 and CDR2 sequences are SGHVS and FNYEAQ. The CDR3 here is CASSLGTPRAGEQYF. CDR3 coding DNA: TGTGCCAGCAGCTTAGGGACTCCAAGGGCGGGCGAGCAGTACTTC.

This chain connects TRBV5-4 to TRBJ2-7; D is ambiguous. Trimming took 2 bases from V and 0 from J, leaving 6 bases between them. The CDR3 runs 13 residues. Germline loops: CDR1 SGHNT, CDR2 YYREEE (reference sequence). This CDR3 is CASSFSTSYEQYF. The CDR3 DNA reads as TGTGCCAGCAGCTTTTCAACCTCCTACGAGCAGTACTTC. The full variable domain, in which reference TRBV5-4 and TRBJ2-7 provide the parts outside the CDR3, is ETGVTQSPTHLIKTRGQQVTLRCSSQSGHNTVSWYQQALGQGPQFIFQYYREEENGRGNFPPRFSGLQFPNYSSELNVNALELDDSALYLCASSFSTSYEQYFGPGTRLTVT.

V gene TRBV25-1 combines with J gene TRBJ2-7; a possible D gene is TRBD2 (5 bases). Trimming removed 6 bases at V and 0 bases at J, with 15 bases between. CDR3 length: 15 amino acids. Germline-derived CDR1 and CDR2 are MGHDK and SYGVNS. For the CDR3, the DNA is TGTGCCAGCAGCCCCGTGGCTAGCTCCTCCTACGAGCAGTACTTC. Residues: CASSPVASSSYEQYF.

The chain employs TRBV29-1 and TRBJ2-1; 11 bases fit TRBD1. CDR3 length: 15 amino acids. Trimming removed 8 bases from V and 5 bases from J; junction bases left unmatched: 11. Germline-derived CDR1 and CDR2 are SQVTM and ANQGSEA. The CDR3 bases are TGCAGCCCATTTGGCCCGGACAGGGGGCACAATGAGCAGTTCTTC. Its protein product is CSPFGPDRGHNEQFF.

In this sample, this clone turned up once. J is TRBJ2-3 and V is TRBV2, with 16 bases aligning to TRBD2. Germline V gives CDR1 SNHLY, CDR2 FYNNEI. This CDR3 comprises 20 residues. With V trimmed by 4 bases and J by 0 bases, 10 bases remained unmatched. CDR3 sequence (DNA): TGTGCCAGCAGTGTCGAGGGACTAGCGGGAGGGCCCCTTAGCACAGATACGCAGTATTTT. Its protein is CASSVEGLAGGPLSTDTQYF.

The rearrangement links TRBV5-6 to TRBJ2-1; D not certain. CDR1 is SGHDT and CDR2 is YYEEEE in the germline V gene. Trimming removed 4 bases at V and 8 bases at J, with 10 bases between. The CDR3 covers 12 residues. For the CDR3, the DNA is TGTGCCAGCAGCCAAACTGGAGATGAGCAGTTCTTC. This gives the protein CASSQTGDEQFF.

This clone was seen just once. The V call is TRBV28, the J call TRBJ2-3; tentatively, D is TRBD1 or TRBD2 (5 bases each). V lost 3 bases and J lost 0, with 16 bases in between. The germline V gene encodes CDR1 MDHEN and CDR2 SYDVKM. This CDR3 contains 17 residues. The CDR3 reads CASSFPGTSHSTDTQYF. CDR3 DNA: TGTGCCAGCAGTTTCCCCGGGACCAGTCATAGCACAGATACGCAGTATTTT.

In its sample, this clone was seen once. V gene TRBV15 combines with J gene TRBJ2-7, with D perhaps TRBD1 (6 bases). Germline V gives CDR1 LNHNV, CDR2 YYDKDF (reference sequence). Trimming took off 8 bases at V and 3 bases at J, with 14 bases between the two ends. The CDR3 totals 13 residues. The chain's CDR3 is CATEDRTSYEQYF. CDR3 nucleotides: TGTGCCACCGAAGACAGGACGAGCTACGAGCAGTACTTC.

This chain joins TRBV6-1 and TRBJ2-7; D remains unclear. The V and J ends lost 0 bases and 2 bases respectively, with 17 bases between them. The germline CDR1 and CDR2 sequences are MNHNS and SASEGT. The CDR3 runs 17 residues. In DNA, the CDR3 is TGTGCCAGCAGTGAAGCGCCGCTAGGGATTAAGACCTACGAGCAGTACTTC. Encoded protein: CASSEAPLGIKTYEQYF.

The chain uses TRBV5-4 and TRBJ2-1; D ambiguous. CDR3 size: 12 residues. Trimming stripped 4 bases from V and 9 bases from J, with 11 bases between. Germline CDR1 is SGHNT and CDR2 is YYREEE (reference sequence). DNA for the CDR3: TGTGCCAGCAGCCCTTCTAGTCCTGAGCAGTTCTTC. Translation gives CASSPSSPEQFF.

The rearrangement uses TRBV11-2 and TRBJ1-1; 7 bases map to TRBD1. CDR3 length: 16 residues. J gave up 3 bases and V 0 bases, and 7 bases lay outside the gene matches. Germline CDR1 is SGHAT and CDR2 is FQNNGV. The CDR3 reads CASSLDLVQGDTEAFF. DNA for the CDR3: TGTGCCAGCAGCTTAGATTTAGTCCAGGGGGACACTGAAGCTTTCTTT.

V gene TRBV10-3 combines with J gene TRBJ2-1; 9 positions match TRBD1. Trimming cost V 3 bases and J 6 bases; bases outside gene matches: 6. This CDR3 spans 15 amino acids. Per the germline V gene, CDR1 is ENHRY and CDR2 is SYGVKD. The CDR3 region is CAISDWDRDGNEQFF. The CDR3 nucleotides read TGTGCCATCAGTGATTGGGACAGGGACGGCAATGAGCAGTTCTTC.

The chain joins TRBV28 to TRBJ2-5; 10 nucleotides match TRBD2. V was clipped by 3 bases and J by 5 bases; unmatched bases: 9. The CDR3 consists of 16 residues. Per the germline V gene, CDR1 is MDHEN and CDR2 is SYDVKM. This chain's CDR3 is CASSFSSGRVWETQYF. The CDR3 DNA follows: TGTGCCAGCAGTTTTTCTAGCGGGAGAGTGTGGGAGACCCAGTACTTC.

The chain uses TRBV6-1 and TRBJ1-5; maybe TRBD1 (5 bases). Per germline, CDR1 MNHNS and CDR2 SASEGT. V dropped 6 bases and J dropped 3 bases, with 15 bases sitting between them. There are 15 residues in the CDR3. CDR3 sequence: CASRNRGEPNQPQHF. CDR3 in DNA: TGTGCCAGCAGAAACCGAGGGGAACCCAATCAGCCCCAGCATTTT.

The rearrangement uses TRBV4-2 and TRBJ2-1, with TRBD2 identical over 10 bases. The CDR3 consists of 17 residues. Unmatched junction bases numbered 9, after V lost 3 bases and J lost 4 bases. Germline CDR1 LGHNA, CDR2 YNFKEQ. CDR3 DNA: TGTGCCAGCAGCCAGTACTGGACTAGCGGAGGATACAATGAGCAGTTCTTC. It yields the protein CASSQYWTSGGYNEQFF.

The chain links TRBV6-1 to TRBJ2-7; 8 bases match TRBD1. Losses at the gene ends were 2 bases for V and 5 bases for J; bases not matched to a gene: 8. From germline, CDR1 is MNHNS and CDR2 SASEGT. The CDR3 totals 15 residues. The CDR3 DNA reads as TGTGCCAGCAGTGAACCCGGACAGGGAAGTAACGAGCAGTACTTC. It translates to CASSEPGQGSNEQYF.

This chain connects TRBV29-1 to TRBJ2-7; TRBD2 agrees at 7 bases. The germline V gene has CDR1 SQVTM and CDR2 ANQGSEA. Unmatched junction bases numbered 3, after V lost 3 bases and J lost 4 bases. The CDR3 is 12 residues long. The CDR3 protein is CSVEVGGYEQYF. As DNA, the CDR3 is TGCAGCGTTGAGGTGGGGGGGTACGAGCAGTACTTC.

The chain is built from TRBV28 and TRBJ2-7; D remains ambiguous. Per germline, CDR1 MDHEN and CDR2 SYDVKM. This CDR3 is built from 11 residues. Trimming pared 2 bases from V and 10 bases from J, leaving 9 bases between. CDR3: CASSLLSYQYF. In nucleotides, the CDR3 is TGTGCCAGCAGTTTACTTAGCTATCAGTACTTC.